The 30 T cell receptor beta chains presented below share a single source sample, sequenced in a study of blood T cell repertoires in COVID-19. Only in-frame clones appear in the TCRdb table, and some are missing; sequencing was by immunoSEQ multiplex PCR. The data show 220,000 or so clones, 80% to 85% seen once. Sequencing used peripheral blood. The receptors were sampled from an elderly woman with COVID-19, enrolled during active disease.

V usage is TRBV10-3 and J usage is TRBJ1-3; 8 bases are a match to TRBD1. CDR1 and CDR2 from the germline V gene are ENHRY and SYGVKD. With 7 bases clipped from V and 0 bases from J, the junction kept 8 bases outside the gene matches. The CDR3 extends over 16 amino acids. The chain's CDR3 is CAIKDRAGNSGNTIYF. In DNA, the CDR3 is TGTGCCATCAAGGACAGGGCCGGCAACTCTGGAAACACCATATATTTT.

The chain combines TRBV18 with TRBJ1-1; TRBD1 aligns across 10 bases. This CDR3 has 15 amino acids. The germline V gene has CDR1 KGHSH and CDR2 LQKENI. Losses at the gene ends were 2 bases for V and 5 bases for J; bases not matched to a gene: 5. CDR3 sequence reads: CASSPIGTGVTEAFF. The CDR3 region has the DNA TGTGCCAGCTCACCAATTGGGACAGGGGTAACTGAAGCTTTCTTT.

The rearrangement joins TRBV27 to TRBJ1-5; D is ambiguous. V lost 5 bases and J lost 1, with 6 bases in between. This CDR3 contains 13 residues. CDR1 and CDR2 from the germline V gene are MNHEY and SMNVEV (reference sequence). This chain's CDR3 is CASSRVSNQPQHF. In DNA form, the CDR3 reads TGTGCCAGCAGTCGGGTCAGCAATCAGCCCCAGCATTTT.

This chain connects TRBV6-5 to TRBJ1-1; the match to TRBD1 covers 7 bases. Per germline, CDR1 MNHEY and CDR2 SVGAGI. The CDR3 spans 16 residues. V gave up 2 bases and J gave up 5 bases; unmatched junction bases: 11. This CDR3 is CASSYHRGSVKTEAFF. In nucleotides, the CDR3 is TGTGCCAGCAGTTACCACAGGGGTAGTGTCAAAACTGAAGCTTTCTTT.

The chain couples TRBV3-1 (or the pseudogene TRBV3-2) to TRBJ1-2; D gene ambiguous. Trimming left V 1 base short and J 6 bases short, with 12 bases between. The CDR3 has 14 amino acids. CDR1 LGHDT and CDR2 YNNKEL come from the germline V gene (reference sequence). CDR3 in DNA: TGTGCCAGCAGCCAAGTAACGGGAGAGGATGGCTACACCTTC. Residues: CASSQVTGEDGYTF.

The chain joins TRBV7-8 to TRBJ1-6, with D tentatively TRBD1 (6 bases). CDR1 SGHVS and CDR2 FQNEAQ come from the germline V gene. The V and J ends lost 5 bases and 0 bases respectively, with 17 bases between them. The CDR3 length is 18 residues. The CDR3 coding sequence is TGTGCCAGCAGCCTCTCCCGACAGGCAAGCTCCTATAATTCACCCCTCCACTTT. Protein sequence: CASSLSRQASSYNSPLHF.

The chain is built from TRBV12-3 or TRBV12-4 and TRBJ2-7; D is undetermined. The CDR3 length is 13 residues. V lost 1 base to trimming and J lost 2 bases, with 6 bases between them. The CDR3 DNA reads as TGTGCCAGCAGTTTAGACTTCACCTACGAGCAGTACTTC. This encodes CASSLDFTYEQYF.

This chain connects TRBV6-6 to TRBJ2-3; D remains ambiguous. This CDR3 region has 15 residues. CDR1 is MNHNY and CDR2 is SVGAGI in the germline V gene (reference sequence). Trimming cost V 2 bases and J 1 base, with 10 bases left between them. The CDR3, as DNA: TGTGCCAGCAGTTACATCTCACGGGGCACAGATACGCAGTATTTT. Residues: CASSYISRGTDTQYF.

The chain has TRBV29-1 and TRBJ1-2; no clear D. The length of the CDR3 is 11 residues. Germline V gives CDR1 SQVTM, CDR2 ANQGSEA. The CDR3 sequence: CITTEGNGYTF. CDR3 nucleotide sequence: TGCATTACAACTGAGGGAAATGGCTACACCTTC.

Here the CDR3 reads CASSFPGGAGDLSNEQFF. As DNA, the CDR3 is TGTGCCAGCAGTTTTCCGGGCGGGGCGGGAGATCTGAGCAATGAGCAGTTCTTC. V usage is TRBV27 and J usage is TRBJ2-1, with 7 bases fitting TRBD2. Looked up from germline, CDR1 is MNHEY and CDR2 is SMNVEV (reference sequence). The CDR3 length is 18 residues. V lost 3 bases to trimming and J lost 6 bases; unmatched junction nucleotides: 17.

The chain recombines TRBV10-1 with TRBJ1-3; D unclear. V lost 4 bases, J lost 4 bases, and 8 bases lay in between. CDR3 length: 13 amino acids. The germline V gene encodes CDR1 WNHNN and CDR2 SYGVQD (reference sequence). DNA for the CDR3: TGCGCCAGCAGTGCCGGGTCCGGAAACACCATATATTTT. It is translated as CASSAGSGNTIYF.

The CDR3 region is CASSFYSNEQFF. CDR3 coding DNA: TGTGCCAGCAGTTTTTATAGCAATGAGCAGTTCTTC. The chain uses TRBV12-3 or TRBV12-4 and TRBJ2-1; no reliable D call. The V end lost 3 bases, the J end lost 6 bases, and 6 bases lay between the germline ends. This CDR3 comprises 12 residues.

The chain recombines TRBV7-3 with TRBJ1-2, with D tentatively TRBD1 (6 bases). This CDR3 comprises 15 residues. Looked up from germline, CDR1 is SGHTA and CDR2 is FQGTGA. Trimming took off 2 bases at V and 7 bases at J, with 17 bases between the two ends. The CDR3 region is CASSLDGAQGSGYTF. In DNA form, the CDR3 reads TGTGCCAGCAGCTTAGATGGCGCACAGGGCTCTGGCTACACCTTC. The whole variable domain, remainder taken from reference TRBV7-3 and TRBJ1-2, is GAGVSQTPSNKVTEKGKYVELRCDPISGHTALYWYRQSLGQGPEFLIYFQGTGAADDSGLPNDRFFAVRPEGSVSTLKIQRTERGDSAVYLCASSLDGAQGSGYTFGSGTRLTVV.

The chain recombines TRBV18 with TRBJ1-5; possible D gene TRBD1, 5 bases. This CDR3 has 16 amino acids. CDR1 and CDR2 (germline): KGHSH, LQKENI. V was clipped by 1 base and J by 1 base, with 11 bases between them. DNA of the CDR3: TGTGCCAGCTCACCACGTTTGACAGCGAGCAATCAGCCCCAGCATTTT. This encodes CASSPRLTASNQPQHF.

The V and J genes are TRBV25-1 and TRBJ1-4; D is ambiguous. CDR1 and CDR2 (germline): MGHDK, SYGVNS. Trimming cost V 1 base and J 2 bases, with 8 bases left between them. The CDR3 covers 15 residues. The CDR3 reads CASSELRFTNEKLFF. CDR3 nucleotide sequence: TGTGCCAGCAGTGAATTGAGGTTTACTAATGAAAAACTGTTTTTT.

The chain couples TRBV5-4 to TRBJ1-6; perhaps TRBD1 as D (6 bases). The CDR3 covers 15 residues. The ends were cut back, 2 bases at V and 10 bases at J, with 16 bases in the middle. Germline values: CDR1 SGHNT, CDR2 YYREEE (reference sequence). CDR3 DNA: TGTGCCAGCAGCTTACCGACAGGCGCAGGATCACCCCTCCACTTT. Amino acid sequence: CASSLPTGAGSPLHF. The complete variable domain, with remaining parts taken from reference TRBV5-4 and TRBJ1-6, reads ETGVTQSPTHLIKTRGQQVTLRCSSQSGHNTVSWYQQALGQGPQFIFQYYREEENGRGNFPPRFSGLQFPNYSSELNVNALELDDSALYLCASSLPTGAGSPLHFGNGTRLTVT.

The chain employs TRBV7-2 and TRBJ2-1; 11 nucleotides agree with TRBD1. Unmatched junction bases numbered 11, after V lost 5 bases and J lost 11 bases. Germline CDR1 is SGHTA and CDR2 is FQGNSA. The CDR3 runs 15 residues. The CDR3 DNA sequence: TGTGCCAGCAGCCCCACTGGTGGGACAGGGGGTAAGCAGTTCTTC. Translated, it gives CASSPTGGTGGKQFF.

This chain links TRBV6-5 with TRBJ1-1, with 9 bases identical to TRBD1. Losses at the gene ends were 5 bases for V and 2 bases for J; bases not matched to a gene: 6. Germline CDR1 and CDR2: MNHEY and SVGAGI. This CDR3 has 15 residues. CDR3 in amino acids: CASSTPGQGNTEAFF. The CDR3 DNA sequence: TGTGCCAGCAGTACCCCGGGACAGGGAAACACTGAAGCTTTCTTT.

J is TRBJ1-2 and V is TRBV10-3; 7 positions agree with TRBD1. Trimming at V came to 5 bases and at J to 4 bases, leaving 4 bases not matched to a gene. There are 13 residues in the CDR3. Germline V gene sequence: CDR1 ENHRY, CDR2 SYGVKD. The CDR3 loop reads CAISRAGGYGYTF. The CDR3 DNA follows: TGTGCCATCAGTCGGGCAGGGGGCTATGGCTACACCTTC.

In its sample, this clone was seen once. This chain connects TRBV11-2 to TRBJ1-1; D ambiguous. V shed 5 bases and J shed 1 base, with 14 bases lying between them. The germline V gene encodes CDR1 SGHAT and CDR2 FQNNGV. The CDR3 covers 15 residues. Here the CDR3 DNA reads TGTGCCAGCAGCCACAACAACGGGGAGAACACTGAAGCTTTCTTT. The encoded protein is CASSHNNGENTEAFF.

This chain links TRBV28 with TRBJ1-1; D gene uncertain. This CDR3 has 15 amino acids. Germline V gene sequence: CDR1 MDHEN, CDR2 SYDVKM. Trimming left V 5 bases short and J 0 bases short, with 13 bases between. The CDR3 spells CASSPPRGMNTEAFF. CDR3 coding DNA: TGTGCCAGCAGTCCACCCCGCGGCATGAACACTGAAGCTTTCTTT.

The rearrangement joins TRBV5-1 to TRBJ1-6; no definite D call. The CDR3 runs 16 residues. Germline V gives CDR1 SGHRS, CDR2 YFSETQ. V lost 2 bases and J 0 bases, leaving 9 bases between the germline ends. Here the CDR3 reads CASSFGEVSYNSPLHF. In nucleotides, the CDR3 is TGCGCCAGCAGCTTCGGGGAGGTCTCCTATAATTCACCCCTCCACTTT.

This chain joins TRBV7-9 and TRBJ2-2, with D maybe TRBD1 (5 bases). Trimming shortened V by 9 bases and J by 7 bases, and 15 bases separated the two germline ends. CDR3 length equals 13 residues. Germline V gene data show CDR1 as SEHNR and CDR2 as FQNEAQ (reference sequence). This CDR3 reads CARGHSSFGELFF. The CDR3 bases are TGTGCCAGAGGACATTCGAGCTTCGGGGAGCTGTTTTTT.

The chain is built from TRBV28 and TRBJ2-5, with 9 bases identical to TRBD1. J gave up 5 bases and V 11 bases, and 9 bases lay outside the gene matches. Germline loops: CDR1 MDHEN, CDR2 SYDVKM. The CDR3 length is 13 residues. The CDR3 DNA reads TGTGCCGCCACAGGGGGCGCGGGGGAGACCCAGTACTTC. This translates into CAATGGAGETQYF.

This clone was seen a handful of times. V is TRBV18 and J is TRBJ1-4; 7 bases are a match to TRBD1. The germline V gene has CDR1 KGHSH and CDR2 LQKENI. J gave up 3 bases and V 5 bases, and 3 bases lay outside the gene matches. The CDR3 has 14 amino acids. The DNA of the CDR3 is TGTGCCAGCTCATATGGGACAGCTAATGAAAAACTGTTTTTT. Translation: CASSYGTANEKLFF.

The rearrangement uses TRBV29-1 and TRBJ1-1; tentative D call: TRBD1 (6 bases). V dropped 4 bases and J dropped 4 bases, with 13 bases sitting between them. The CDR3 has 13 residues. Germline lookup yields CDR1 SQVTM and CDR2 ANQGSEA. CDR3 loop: CSVGGQGSTEAFF. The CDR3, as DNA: TGCAGCGTTGGGGGACAAGGGAGCACTGAAGCTTTCTTT.

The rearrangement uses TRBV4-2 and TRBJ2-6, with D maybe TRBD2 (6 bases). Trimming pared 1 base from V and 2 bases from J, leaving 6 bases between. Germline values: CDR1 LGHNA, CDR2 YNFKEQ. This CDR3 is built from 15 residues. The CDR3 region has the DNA TGTGCCAGCAGCCAAGGGGGGGCTGGGGCCAACGTCCTGACTTTC. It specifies CASSQGGAGANVLTF.

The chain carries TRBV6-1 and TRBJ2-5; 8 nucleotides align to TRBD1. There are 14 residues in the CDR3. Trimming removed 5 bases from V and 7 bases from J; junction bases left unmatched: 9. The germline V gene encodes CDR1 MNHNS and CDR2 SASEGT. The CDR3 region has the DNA TGTGCCAGCAGTCACCCTGACAGGGGTCCGACCCAGTACTTC. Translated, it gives CASSHPDRGPTQYF.

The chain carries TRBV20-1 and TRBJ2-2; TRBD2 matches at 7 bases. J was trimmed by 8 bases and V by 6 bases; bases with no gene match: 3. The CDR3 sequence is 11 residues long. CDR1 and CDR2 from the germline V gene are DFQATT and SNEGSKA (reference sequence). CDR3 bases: TGCAGTGCCCGGCGGGGGGGGGAGCTGTTTTTT. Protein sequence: CSARRGGELFF.

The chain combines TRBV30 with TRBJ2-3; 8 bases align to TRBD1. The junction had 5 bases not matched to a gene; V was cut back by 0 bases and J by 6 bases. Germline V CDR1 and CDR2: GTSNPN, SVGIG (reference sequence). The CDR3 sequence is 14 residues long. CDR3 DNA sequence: TGTGCCTGGAGTGTACAGGGGGGTTACGATACGCAGTATTTT. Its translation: CAWSVQGGYDTQYF.